This T cell receptor beta chain was identified in a study of shared clonotypes between healthy human individuals. Study as a whole: Each donor's CD4 naive and CD4 memory cells filled three plates apiece, CD8 naive two, and CD8 memory one.

Positively selected for CCR7, the CD45RO-negative cells used as naive CD8 cells excluded terminally differentiated effector memory CD45RA+ cells. The germline gives CDR1 MDHEN, CDR2 SYDVKM. The trim removed 2 bases at V and 3 bases at J, leaving 5 bases unmatched. The CDR3 runs to 16 residues. Regarding this clone: As yet, its antigen is unknown.

Some 30,000 T cell genomes, or approximately 200 ng DNA, went into the sorted-subset replicate PCRs. Data came from immunoSEQ multiplex PCR; TCRdb stores just in-frame clones and leaves some out. The data contain 2 million to 2.5 million clones, 90% to 95% of them singletons. Study findings and constraints: Among donors, the sharing of clonotypes was expected to be influenced by sequencing depth. Researchers sampled only blood; tissue repertoires likely differ.

The sequencing sample was made of naive CD8+ T cells from PBMCs. This TCR derives from a man between 18 and 29 years old in good health. Some clones in this sample may be carry-over from other donors' samples. The chain recombines TRBV28 with TRBJ1-3; TRBD1 matches at 9 bases. CDR3 loop: CASSLRQGERGNTIYF. The CDR3 DNA follows: TGTGCCAGCAGTTTAAGACAGGGGGAACGTGGAAACACCATATATTTT.